This T cell receptor (beta chain) was recorded in a study of T cells in tumors after PD-1 blockade. Study-level information: Some patients also took daily vismodegib 150 mg during anti-PD-1 treatment.

Sequenced by immunoSEQ multiplex PCR; TCRdb stores in-frame clones only, minus some. The profile covers 45,000 to 50,000 clones, with roughly 84% appearing a single time and 8.5% to 9% taken by the ten largest. This clone was counted only a few times. Germline V lookup: CDR1 MNHEY, CDR2 SVGAGI. CDR3 length: 14 residues. V lost 7 bases to trimming and J lost 3 bases, with 13 bases between them. This TCR was recovered from a human donor with advanced basal cell or squamous cell carcinoma (not recorded which). The rearrangement joins TRBV6-5 to TRBJ1-3, with D possibly being TRBD1 (5 bases). The sample in question was PBMCs, obtained before anti-PD-1 therapy. The CDR3 sequence: CASTVGTGGNTIYF. The CDR3 DNA is TGTGCCAGCACCGTAGGGACGGGTGGAAACACCATATATTTT.